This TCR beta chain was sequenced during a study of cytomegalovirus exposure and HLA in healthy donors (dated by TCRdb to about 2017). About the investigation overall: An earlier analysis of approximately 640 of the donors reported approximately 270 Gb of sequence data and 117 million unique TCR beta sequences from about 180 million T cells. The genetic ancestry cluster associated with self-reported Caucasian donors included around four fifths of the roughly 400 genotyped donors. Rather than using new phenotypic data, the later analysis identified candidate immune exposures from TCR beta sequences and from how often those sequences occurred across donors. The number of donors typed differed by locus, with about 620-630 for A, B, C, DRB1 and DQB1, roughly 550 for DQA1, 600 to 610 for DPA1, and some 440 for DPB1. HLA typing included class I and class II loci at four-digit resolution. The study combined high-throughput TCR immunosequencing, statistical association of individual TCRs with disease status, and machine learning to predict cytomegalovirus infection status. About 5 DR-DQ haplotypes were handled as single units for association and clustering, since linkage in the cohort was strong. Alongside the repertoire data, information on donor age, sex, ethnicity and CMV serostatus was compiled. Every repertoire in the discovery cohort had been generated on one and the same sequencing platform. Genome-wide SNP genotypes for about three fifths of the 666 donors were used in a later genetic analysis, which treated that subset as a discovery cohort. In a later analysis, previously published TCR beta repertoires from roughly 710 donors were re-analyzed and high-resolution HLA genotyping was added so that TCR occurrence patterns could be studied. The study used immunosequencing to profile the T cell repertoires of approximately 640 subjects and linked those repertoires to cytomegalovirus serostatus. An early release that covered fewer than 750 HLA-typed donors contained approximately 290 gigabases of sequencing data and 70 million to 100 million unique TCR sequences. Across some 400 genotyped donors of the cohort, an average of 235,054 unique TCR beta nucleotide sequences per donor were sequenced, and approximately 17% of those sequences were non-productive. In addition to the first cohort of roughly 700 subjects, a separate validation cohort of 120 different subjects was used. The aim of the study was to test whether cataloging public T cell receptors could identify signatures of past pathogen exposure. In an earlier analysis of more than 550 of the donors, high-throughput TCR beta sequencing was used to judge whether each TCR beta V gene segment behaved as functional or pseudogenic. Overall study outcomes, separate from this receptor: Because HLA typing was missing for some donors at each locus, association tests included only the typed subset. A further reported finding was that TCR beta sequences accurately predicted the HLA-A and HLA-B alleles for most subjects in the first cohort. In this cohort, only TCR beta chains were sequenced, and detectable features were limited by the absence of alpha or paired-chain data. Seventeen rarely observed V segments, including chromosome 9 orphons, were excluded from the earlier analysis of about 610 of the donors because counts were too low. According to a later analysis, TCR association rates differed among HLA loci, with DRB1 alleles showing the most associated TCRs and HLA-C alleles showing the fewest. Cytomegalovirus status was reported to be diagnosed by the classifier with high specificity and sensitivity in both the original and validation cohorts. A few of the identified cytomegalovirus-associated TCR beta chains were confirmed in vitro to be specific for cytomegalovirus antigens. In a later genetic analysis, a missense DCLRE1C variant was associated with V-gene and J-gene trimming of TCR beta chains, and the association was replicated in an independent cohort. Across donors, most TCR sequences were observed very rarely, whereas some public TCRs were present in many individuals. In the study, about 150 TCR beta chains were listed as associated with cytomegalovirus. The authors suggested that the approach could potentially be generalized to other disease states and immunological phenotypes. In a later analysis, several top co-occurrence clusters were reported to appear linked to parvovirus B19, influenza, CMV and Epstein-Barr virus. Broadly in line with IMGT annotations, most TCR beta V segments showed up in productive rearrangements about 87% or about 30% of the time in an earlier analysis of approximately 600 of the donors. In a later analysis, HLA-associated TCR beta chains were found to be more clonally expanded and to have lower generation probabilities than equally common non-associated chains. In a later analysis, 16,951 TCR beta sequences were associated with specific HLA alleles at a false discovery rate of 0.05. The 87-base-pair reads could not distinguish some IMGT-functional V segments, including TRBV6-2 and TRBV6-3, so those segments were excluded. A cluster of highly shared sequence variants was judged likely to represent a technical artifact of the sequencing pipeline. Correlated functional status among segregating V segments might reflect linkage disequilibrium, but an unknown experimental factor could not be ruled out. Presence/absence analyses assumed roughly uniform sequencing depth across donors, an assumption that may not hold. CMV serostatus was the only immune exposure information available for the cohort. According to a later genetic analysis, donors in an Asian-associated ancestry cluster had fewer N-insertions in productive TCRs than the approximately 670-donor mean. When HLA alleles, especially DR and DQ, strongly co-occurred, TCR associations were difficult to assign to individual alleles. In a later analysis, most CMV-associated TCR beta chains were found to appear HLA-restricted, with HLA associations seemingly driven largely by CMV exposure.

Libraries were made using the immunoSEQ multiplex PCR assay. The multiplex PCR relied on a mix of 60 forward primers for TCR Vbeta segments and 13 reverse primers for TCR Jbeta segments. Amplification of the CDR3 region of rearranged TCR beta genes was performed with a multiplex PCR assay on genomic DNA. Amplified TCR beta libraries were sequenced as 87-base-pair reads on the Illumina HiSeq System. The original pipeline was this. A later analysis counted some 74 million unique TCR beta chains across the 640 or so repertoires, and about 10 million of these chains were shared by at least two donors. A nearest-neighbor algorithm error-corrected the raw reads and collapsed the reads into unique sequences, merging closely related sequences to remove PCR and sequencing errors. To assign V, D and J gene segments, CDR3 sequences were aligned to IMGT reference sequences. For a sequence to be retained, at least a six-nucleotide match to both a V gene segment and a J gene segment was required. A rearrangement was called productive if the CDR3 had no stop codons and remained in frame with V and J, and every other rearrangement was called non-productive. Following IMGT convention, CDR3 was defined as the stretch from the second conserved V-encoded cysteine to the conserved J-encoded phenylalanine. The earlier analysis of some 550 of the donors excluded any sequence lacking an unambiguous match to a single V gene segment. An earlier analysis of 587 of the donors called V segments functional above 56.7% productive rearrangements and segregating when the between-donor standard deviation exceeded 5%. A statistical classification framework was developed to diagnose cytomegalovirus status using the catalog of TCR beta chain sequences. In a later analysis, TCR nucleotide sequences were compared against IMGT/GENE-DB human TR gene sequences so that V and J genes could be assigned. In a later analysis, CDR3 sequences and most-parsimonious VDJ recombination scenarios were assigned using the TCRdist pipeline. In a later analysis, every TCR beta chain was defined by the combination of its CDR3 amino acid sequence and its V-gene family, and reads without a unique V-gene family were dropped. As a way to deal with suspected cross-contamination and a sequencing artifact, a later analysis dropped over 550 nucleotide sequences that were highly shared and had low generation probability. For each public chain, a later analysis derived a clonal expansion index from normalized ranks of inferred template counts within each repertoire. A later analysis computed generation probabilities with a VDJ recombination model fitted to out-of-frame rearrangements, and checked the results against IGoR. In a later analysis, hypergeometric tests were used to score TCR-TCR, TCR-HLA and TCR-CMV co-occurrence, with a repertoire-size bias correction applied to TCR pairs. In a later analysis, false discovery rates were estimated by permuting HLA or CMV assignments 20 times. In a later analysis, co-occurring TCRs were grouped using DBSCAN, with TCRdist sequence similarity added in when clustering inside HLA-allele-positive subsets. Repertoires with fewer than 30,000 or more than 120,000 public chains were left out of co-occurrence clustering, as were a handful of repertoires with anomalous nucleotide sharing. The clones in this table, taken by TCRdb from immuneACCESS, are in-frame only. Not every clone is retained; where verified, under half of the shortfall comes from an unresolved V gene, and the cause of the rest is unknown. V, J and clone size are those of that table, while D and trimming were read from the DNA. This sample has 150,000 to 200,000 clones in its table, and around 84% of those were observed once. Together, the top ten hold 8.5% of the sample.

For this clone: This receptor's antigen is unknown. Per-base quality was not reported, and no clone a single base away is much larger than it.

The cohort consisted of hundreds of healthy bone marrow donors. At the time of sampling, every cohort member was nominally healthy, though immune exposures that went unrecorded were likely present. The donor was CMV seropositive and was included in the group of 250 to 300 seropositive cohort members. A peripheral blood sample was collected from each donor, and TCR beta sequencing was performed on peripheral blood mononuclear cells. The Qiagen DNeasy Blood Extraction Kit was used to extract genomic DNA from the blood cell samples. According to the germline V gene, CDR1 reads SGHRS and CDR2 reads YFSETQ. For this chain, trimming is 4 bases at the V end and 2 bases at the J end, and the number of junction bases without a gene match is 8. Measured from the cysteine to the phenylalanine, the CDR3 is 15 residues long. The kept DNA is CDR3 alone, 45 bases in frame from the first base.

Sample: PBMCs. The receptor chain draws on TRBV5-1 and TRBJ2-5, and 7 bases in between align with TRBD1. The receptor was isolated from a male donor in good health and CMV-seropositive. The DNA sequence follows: TGCGCCAGCAGCCCCCTCTCGACAGGGCAAGAGACCCAGTACTTC. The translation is CASSPLSTGQETQYF.